The clone carrying this TCR beta chain occurred many times. The antigen is unknown. All patients picked for sequencing had shown, by flow cytometry, an expansion of CD8+CD57+ cells. The sample originates from a study of CD8+CD57+ T cells in acquired aplastic anemia. Study at large: The sorted CD4+ and CD8+ cells yielded an average around 3 ug of DNA. Study-level findings and limits: Patients did not significantly differ from controls in CD8+ Simpson's diversity.

Trimming removed 4 bases at V and 1 base at J, with 7 bases between. The CDR3 runs 13 residues. The germline gives CDR1 SGHNT, CDR2 YENEEA. The template for TCR beta VDJ and CDR3 sequence profiling was genomic DNA. One entry per CDR3 protein results from TCRdb running MiXCR on the reads. This table has roughly 180,000 distinct CDR3 sequences, about 44% appearing once. The sequencing input was sorted CD4+, CD8+, or CD8+CD57+ T cells (not recorded which) from PBMCs. The clonotype comes from a human donor with aplastic anemia. The chain joins TRBV11-3 to TRBJ1-1; a weak D match, TRBD1 (5 bases). Here the CDR3 reads CASSYGGNTEAFF. The CDR3 region has the DNA TGTGCCAGCAGCTACGGGGGGAACACTGAAGCTTTCTTT.